The present TCR beta chain was sequenced within a study of OX40 agonist ivuxolimab in advanced cancers. Study-wide results and caveats: Antigen specificity remained undetermined for the expanded peripheral T cells.

Germline CDR1 reads KGHSH; CDR2 reads LQKENI. CDR3 length: 16 amino acids. With 5 bases clipped from V and 5 bases from J, the junction kept 11 bases outside the gene matches. A remark on this clone: Its matching antigen is unknown.

Blood specimens came from baseline, cycle 4 day 1, and cycle 7 day 1. The data were produced by immunoSEQ multiplex PCR, yet TCRdb's version contains in-frame clones alone and is incomplete. The sample contains about 75,000 clones, around 84% of which appear only once. The specimen was CD4+ or CD8+ T cells sorted from blood, collected in a trial of the OX40 agonist ivuxolimab. The J gene is TRBJ2-7, the V gene TRBV18; 11 bases match TRBD2. The receptor was derived from an adult with an advanced solid tumor such as melanoma, head and neck, liver or kidney cancer. The CDR3 protein is CASSFSFSGRAHEQYF. The CDR3 bases are TGTGCCAGCTCATTTTCCTTTAGCGGGAGGGCACACGAGCAGTACTTC.